This TCR beta chain was found in a study of T-cell reconstitution after alpha-beta-depleted transplantation in children. This clonotype was observed at least ten times. The library targeted TCRbeta and was prepared with unique molecular identifiers. TCRdb independently ran MiXCR on the PCR reads; one entry per CDR3 protein. The table lists 640,000 or so distinct CDR3 sequences, over 15% of them singletons. The ends lost 4 bases at V and 7 bases at J; junction bases unmatched: 9. The CDR3 totals 14 residues. CDR1 DFQATT and CDR2 SNEGSKA come from the germline V gene (reference sequence). Sample: PBMCs from the stem cell graft donor, taken from the stem cell graft. This TCR was sampled from a human donor who donated a stem cell graft to a child with acute myeloid leukemia. The chain couples TRBV20-1 to TRBJ2-7, with TRBD2 matching over 11 bases. The CDR3 DNA reads TGCAGTGCTACTACTAGCGGGGGCCTTCGAGAGCAGTACTTC. Its translation: CSATTSGGLREQYF.